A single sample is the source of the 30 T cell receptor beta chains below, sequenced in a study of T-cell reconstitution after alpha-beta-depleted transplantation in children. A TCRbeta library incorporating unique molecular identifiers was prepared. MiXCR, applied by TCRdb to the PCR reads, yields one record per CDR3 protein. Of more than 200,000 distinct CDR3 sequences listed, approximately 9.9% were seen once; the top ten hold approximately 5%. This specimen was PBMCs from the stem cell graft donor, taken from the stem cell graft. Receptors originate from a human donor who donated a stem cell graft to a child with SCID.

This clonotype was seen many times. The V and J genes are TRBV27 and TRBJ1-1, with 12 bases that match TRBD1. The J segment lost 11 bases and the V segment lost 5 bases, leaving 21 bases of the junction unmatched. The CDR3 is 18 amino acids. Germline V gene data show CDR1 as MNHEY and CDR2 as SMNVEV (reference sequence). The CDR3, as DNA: TGTGCCAGCAGTACAACCGGGACAGGGGGCGGCCGGTTTAATCAGGCTTTCTTT. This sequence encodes CASSTTGTGGGRFNQAFF.

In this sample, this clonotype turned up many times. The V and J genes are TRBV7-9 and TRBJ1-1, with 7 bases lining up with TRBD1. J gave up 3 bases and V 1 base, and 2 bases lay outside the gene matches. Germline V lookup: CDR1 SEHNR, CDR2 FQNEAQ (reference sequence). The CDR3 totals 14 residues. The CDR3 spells CASSLGDRDTEAFF. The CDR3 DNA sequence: TGTGCCAGCAGCTTAGGAGACAGGGACACTGAAGCTTTCTTT.

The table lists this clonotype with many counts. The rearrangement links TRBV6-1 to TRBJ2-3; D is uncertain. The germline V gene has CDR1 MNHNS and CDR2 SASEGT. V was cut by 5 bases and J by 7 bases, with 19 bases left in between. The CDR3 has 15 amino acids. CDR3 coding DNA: TGTGCCAGCAGTAGACCGGACCAGCCCCGTAATACGCAGTATTTT. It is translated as CASSRPDQPRNTQYF.

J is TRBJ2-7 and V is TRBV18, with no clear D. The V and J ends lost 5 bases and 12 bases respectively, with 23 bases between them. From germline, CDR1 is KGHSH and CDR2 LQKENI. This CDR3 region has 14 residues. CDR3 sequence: CASSSNVDDFATYF. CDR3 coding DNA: TGTGCCAGCTCATCTAACGTGGATGACTTCGCCACGTACTTC. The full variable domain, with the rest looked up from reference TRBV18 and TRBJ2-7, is NAGVMQNPRHLVRRRGQEARLRCSPMKGHSHVYWYRQLPEEGLKFMVYLQKENIIDESGMPKERFSAEFPKEGPSILRIQQVVRGDSAAYFCASSSNVDDFATYFGPGTRLTVT.

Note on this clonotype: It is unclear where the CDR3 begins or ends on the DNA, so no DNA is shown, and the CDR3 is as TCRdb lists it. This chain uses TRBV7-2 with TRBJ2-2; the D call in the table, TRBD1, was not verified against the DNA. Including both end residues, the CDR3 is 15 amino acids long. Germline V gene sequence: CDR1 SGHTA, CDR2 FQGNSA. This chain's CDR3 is CASSLVGQGAGEPFF.

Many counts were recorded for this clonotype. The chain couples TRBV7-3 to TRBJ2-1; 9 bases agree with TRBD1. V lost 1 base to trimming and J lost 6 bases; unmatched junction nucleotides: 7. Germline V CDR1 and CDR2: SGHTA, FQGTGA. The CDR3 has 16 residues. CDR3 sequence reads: CASSLMGQGFANEQFF. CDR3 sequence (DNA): TGTGCCAGCAGCTTAATGGGACAGGGTTTTGCCAATGAGCAGTTCTTC. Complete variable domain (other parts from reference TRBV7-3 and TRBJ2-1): GAGVSQTPSNKVTEKGKYVELRCDPISGHTALYWYRQSLGQGPEFLIYFQGTGAADDSGLPNDRFFAVRPEGSVSTLKIQRTERGDSAVYLCASSLMGQGFANEQFFGPGTRLTVL.

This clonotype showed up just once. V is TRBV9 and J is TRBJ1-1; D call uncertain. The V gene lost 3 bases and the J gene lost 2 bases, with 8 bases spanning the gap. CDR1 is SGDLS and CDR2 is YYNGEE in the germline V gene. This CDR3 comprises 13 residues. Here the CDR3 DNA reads TGTGCCAGCAGCGCTACCTCCAACACTGAAGCTTTCTTT. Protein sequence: CASSATSNTEAFF.

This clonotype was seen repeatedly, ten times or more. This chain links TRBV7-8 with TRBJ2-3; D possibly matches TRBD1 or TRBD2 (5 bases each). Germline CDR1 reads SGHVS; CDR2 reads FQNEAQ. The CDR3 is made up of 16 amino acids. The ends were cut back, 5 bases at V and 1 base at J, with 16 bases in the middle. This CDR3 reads CASSLSWWDRTDTQYF. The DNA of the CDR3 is TGTGCCAGCAGCCTTAGTTGGTGGGACCGCACAGATACGCAGTATTTT.

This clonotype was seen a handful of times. DNA for the CDR3: TGCAGCGTTCGGCGGACAGGGATTATCGATGGCTACACCTTC. As protein: CSVRRTGIIDGYTF. The chain recombines TRBV29-1 with TRBJ1-2; 8 nucleotides align to TRBD1. V dropped 5 bases and J dropped 6; count of bases not matched to a gene: 11. The CDR3 has 14 residues. Germline loops: CDR1 SQVTM, CDR2 ANQGSEA. Full variable domain (missing parts from reference TRBV29-1 and TRBJ1-2): SAVISQKPSRDICQRGTSLTIQCQVDSQVTMMFWYRQQPGQSLTLIATANQGSEATYESGFVIDKFPISRPNLTFSTLTVSNMSPEDSSIYLCSVRRTGIIDGYTFGSGTRLTVV.

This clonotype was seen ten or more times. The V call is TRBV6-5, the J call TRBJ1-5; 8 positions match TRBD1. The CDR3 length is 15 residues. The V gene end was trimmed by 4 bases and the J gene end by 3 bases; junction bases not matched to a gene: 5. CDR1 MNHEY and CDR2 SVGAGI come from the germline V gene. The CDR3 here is CASSSDRGPNQPQHF. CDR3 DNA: TGTGCCAGCAGTTCTGACAGGGGCCCCAATCAGCCCCAGCATTTT.

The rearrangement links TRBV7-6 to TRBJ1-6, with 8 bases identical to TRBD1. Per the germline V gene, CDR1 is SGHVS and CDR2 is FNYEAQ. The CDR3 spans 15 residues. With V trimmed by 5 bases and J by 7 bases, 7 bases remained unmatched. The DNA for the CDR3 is TGTGCCAGCAGCCAGGGGGACAGGACAAATTCACCCCTCCACTTT. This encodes CASSQGDRTNSPLHF.

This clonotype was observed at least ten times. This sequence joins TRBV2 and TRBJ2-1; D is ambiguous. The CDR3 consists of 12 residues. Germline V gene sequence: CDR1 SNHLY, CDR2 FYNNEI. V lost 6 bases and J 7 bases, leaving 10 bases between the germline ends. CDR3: CASSEESNEQFF. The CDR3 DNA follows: TGTGCCAGCAGCGAGGAATCTAATGAGCAGTTCTTC.

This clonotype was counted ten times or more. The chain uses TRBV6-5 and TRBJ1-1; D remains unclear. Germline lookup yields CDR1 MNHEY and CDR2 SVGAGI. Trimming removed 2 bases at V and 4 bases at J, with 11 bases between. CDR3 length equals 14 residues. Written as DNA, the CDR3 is TGTGCCAGCAGTTACACGTGGGGTTCCACTGAAGCTTTCTTT. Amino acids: CASSYTWGSTEAFF.

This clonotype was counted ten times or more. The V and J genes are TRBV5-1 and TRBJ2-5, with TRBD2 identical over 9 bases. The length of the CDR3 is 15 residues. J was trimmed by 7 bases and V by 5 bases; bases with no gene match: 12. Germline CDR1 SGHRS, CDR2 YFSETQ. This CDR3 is CASRPPGTSTGTQYF. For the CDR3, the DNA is TGCGCCAGCAGGCCTCCCGGGACTAGCACGGGGACCCAGTACTTC. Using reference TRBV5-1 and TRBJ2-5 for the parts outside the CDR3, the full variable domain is KAGVTQTPRYLIKTRGQQVTLSCSPISGHRSVSWYQQTPGQGLQFLFEYFSETQRNKGNFPGRFSGRQFSNSRSEMNVSTLELGDSALYLCASRPPGTSTGTQYFGPGTRLLVL.

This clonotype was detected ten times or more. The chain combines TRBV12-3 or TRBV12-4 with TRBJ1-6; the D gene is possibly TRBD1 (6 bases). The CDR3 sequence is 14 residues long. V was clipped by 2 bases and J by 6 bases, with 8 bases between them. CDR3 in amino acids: CASSLSRGNSPLHF. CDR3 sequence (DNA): TGTGCCAGCAGTTTATCCAGGGGTAATTCACCCCTCCACTTT.

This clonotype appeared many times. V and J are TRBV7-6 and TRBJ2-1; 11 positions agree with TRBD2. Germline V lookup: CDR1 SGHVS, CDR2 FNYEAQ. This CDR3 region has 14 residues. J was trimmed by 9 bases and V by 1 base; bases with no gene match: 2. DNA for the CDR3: TGTGCCAGCAGCTTAGGTAGCGGGGGGGGTGAGCAGTTCTTC. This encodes CASSLGSGGGEQFF.

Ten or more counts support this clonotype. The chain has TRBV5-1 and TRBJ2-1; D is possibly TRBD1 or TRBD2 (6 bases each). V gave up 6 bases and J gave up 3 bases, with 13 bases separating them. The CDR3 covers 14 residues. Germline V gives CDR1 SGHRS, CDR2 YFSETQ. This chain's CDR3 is CASTQGGNYNEQFF. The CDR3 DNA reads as TGCGCCAGCACCCAAGGGGGGAACTACAATGAGCAGTTCTTC.

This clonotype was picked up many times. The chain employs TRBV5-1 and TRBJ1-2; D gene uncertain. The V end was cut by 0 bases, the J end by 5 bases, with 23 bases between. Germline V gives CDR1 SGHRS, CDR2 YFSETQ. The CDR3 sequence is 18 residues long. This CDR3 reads CASSLAGSLAPLGYGYTF. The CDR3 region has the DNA TGCGCCAGCAGCTTGGCGGGGTCACTGGCCCCTTTAGGATATGGCTACACCTTC. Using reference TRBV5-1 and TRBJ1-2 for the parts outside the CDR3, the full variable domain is KAGVTQTPRYLIKTRGQQVTLSCSPISGHRSVSWYQQTPGQGLQFLFEYFSETQRNKGNFPGRFSGRQFSNSRSEMNVSTLELGDSALYLCASSLAGSLAPLGYGYTFGSGTRLTVV.

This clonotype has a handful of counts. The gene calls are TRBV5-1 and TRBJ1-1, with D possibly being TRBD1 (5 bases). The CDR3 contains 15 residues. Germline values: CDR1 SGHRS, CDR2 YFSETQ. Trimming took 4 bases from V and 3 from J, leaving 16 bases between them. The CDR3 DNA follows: TGCGCCAGCAGCCCGGGGGGTTCGGACTACACTGAAGCTTTCTTT. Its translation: CASSPGGSDYTEAFF.

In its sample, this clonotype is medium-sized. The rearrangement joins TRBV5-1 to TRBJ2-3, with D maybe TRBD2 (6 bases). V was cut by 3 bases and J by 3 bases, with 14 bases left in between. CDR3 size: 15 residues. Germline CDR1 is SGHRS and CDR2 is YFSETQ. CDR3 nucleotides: TGCGCCAGCAGCTATGGGACTTTAGAAACAGATACGCAGTATTTT. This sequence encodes CASSYGTLETDTQYF.

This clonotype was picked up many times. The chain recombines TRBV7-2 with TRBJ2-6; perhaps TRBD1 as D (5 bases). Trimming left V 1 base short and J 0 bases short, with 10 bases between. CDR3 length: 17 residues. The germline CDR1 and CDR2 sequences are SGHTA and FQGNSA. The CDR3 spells CASSLVAGISGANVLTF. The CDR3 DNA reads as TGTGCCAGCAGCTTAGTGGCAGGGATCTCTGGGGCCAACGTCCTGACTTTC.

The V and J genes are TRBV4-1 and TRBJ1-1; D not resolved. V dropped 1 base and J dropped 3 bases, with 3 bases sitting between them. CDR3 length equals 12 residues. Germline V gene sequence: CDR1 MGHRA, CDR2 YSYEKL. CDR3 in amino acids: CASSQAYTEAFF. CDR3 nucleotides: TGCGCCAGCAGCCAAGCGTACACTGAAGCTTTCTTT.

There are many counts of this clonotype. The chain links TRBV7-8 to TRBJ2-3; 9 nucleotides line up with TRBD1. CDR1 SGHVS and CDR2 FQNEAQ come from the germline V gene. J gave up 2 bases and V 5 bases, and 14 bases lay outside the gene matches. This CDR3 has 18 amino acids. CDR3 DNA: TGTGCCAGCAGCACGACCTCGGAGGGACAGGGACTCACAGATACGCAGTATTTT. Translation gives CASSTTSEGQGLTDTQYF.

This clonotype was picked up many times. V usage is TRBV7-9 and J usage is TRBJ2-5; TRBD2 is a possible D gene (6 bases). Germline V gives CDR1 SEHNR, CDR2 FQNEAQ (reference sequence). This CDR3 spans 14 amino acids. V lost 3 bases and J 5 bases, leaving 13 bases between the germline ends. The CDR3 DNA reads TGTGCCAGCAGCTTCTCCGGGACTCGGGAGACCCAGTACTTC. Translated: CASSFSGTRETQYF.

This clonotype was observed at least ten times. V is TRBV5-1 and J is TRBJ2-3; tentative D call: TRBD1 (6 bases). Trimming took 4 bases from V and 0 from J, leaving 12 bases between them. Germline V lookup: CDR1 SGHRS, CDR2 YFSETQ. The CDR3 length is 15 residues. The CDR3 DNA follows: TGCGCCAGCAGCCCCGGACAGAGTAGCACAGATACGCAGTATTTT. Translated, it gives CASSPGQSSTDTQYF.

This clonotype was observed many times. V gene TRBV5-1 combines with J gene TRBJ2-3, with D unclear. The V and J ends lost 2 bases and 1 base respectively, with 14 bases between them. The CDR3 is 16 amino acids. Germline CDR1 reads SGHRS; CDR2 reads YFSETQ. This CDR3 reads CASSFDMARGTDTQYF. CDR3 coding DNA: TGCGCCAGCAGCTTCGATATGGCTCGGGGCACAGATACGCAGTATTTT.

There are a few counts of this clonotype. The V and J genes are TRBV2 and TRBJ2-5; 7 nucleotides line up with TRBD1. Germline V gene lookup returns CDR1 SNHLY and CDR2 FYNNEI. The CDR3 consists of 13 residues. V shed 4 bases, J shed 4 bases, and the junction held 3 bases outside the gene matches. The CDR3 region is CASSGYRGETQYF. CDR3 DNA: TGTGCCAGCAGTGGATACAGGGGAGAGACCCAGTACTTC.

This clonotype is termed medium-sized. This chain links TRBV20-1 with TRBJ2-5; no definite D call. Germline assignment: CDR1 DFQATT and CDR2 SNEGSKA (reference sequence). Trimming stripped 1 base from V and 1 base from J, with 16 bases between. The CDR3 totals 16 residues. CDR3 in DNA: TGCAGTGCTAGAGGCGGCCCAAGTTCCAGCCAAGAGACCCAGTACTTC. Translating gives CSARGGPSSSQETQYF.

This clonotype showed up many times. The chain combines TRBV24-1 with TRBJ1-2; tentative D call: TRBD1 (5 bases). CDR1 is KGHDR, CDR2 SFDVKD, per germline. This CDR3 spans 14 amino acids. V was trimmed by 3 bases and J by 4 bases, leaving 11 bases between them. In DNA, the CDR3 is TGTGCCACCAGTGATAGGGACCGATTCTATGGCTACACCTTC. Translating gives CATSDRDRFYGYTF.

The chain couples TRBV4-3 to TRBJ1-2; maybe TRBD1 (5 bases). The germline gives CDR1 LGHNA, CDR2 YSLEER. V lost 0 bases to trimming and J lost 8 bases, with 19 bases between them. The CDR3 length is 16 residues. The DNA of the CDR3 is TGCGCCAGCAGCCAAGACCGTAGGGCAGGGAGTACGGGCTACACCTTC. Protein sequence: CASSQDRRAGSTGYTF.